What follows are 30 T cell receptor beta chains derived from one specimen sequenced in a study of PD-1 blockade in classical Hodgkin lymphoma. Clones were read by immunoSEQ multiplex PCR, and TCRdb kept only the in-frame ones, dropping some. The sample carries some 23,000 clones, around three quarters recorded once. In every patient, relapse followed autologous stem cell transplantation, while exposure to brentuximab vedotin differed. This sample comprised peripheral blood mononuclear cells (PBMCs), obtained before the second cycle of nivolumab. These receptors originate from a human donor with classical Hodgkin lymphoma.

The chain links TRBV28 to TRBJ2-1; D is undetermined. The CDR3 length is 11 residues. V lost 6 bases to trimming and J lost 3 bases, with 3 bases between them. Germline CDR1 and CDR2: MDHEN and SYDVKM. CDR3: CASRGYNEQFF. The CDR3 DNA follows: TGTGCCAGCAGGGGCTACAATGAGCAGTTCTTC. Together with reference TRBV28 and TRBJ2-1, the CDR3 gives the full variable domain: DVKVTQSSRYLVKRTGEKVFLECVQDMDHENMFWYRQDPGLGLRLIYFSYDVKMKEKGDIPEGYSVSREKKERFSLILESASTNQTSMYLCASRGYNEQFFGPGTRLTVL.

This clone was seen just once. V and J are TRBV2 and TRBJ2-7, with TRBD1 as a possible D gene (6 bases). The CDR3 runs to 14 residues. Germline V CDR1 and CDR2: SNHLY, FYNNEI. Deletions cut 4 bases from V and 6 bases from J, with 16 bases between. The chain's CDR3 is CASSARDKRGEQYF. CDR3 bases: TGTGCCAGCAGTGCCCGGGACAAAAGGGGCGAGCAGTACTTC. The full variable domain, its missing parts supplied by reference TRBV2 and TRBJ2-7, is EPEVTQTPSHQVTQMGQEVILRCVPISNHLYFYWYRQILGQKVEFLVSFYNNEISEKSEIFDDQFSVERPDGSNFTLKIRSTKLEDSAMYFCASSARDKRGEQYFGPGTRLTVT.

The gene calls are TRBV2 and TRBJ2-5, with D possibly being TRBD2 (5 bases). The CDR3 extends over 14 amino acids. Germline CDR1 is SNHLY and CDR2 is FYNNEI. Trimming removed 5 bases at V and 9 bases at J, with 19 bases between. The CDR3 reads CASSPATAKEAQYF. CDR3 nucleotides: TGTGCCAGCAGTCCGGCGACTGCTAAGGAGGCCCAGTACTTC. Based on the CDR3 plus reference TRBV2 and TRBJ2-5, the full variable domain is EPEVTQTPSHQVTQMGQEVILRCVPISNHLYFYWYRQILGQKVEFLVSFYNNEISEKSEIFDDQFSVERPDGSNFTLKIRSTKLEDSAMYFCASSPATAKEAQYFGPGTRLLVL.

This chain links TRBV7-6 with TRBJ2-1, with D unresolved. Trimming cost V 2 bases and J 7 bases, with 6 bases left between them. CDR1 is SGHVS, CDR2 FNYEAQ, per germline. The CDR3 loop spans 12 amino acids. Here the CDR3 reads CASSLLRNEQFF. CDR3 nucleotides: TGTGCCAGCAGCTTACTACGGAATGAGCAGTTCTTC.

J is TRBJ2-1 and V is TRBV14; 10 nucleotides align to TRBD1. The V and J ends lost 0 bases and 5 bases, in that order; junction bases with no gene match: 4. CDR3 length equals 16 residues. Per germline, CDR1 SGHDN and CDR2 FVKESK. CDR3 nucleotide sequence: TGTGCCAGCAGCCAAGATCCTGGACAGGGGGACAATGAGCAGTTCTTC. It yields the protein CASSQDPGQGDNEQFF.

V and J are TRBV10-3 and TRBJ2-7; D is possibly TRBD2 (6 bases). Trimming took off 6 bases at V and 0 bases at J, with 9 bases between the two ends. The CDR3 is made up of 13 amino acids. CDR1 ENHRY and CDR2 SYGVKD come from the germline V gene. CDR3 nucleotide sequence: TGTGCCATCAGGGGGGGTAGCTCCTACGAGCAGTACTTC. This encodes CAIRGGSSYEQYF.

The chain employs TRBV4-1 and TRBJ2-7; 11 bases map to TRBD2. CDR3 length equals 13 residues. After removal of 8 bases from V and 6 bases from J, the junction contained 6 bases not matched to a gene. Per the germline V gene, CDR1 is MGHRA and CDR2 is YSYEKL. The CDR3 here is CASHSGREGEQYF. In DNA, the CDR3 is TGCGCCAGCCATAGCGGGAGGGAAGGCGAGCAGTACTTC.

DNA for the CDR3: TGTGCCAGCAACCACCGGGACAGAAACTCCTACGAGCAGTACTTC. Its translation is CASNHRDRNSYEQYF. V gene TRBV5-6 combines with J gene TRBJ2-7, with TRBD1 matching 7 bases. Per germline, CDR1 SGHDT and CDR2 YYEEEE. The CDR3 consists of 15 residues. V shed 6 bases, J shed 0 bases, and the junction held 9 bases outside the gene matches.

The chain joins TRBV5-4 to TRBJ1-2; 9 bases agree with TRBD1. V gave up 3 bases and J gave up 4 bases; unmatched junction bases: 4. CDR3 size: 14 residues. CDR1 is SGHNT and CDR2 is YYREEE in the germline V gene (reference sequence). Here the CDR3 DNA reads TGTGCCAGCAGCTCCGGACAGGGGAGCTATGGCTACACCTTC. Translating gives CASSSGQGSYGYTF.

This clone is a singleton in its sample. The genes are TRBV19 and TRBJ1-5, with a possible D match to TRBD1 (6 bases). The CDR3 sequence is 16 residues long. CDR1 is LNHDA and CDR2 is SQIVND in the germline V gene (reference sequence). Trimming shortened V by 2 bases and J by 4 bases, and 15 bases separated the two germline ends. The CDR3, as DNA: TGTGCCAGTAGTATAATCTCCAGGGGAACTAATCAGCCCCAGCATTTT. Its protein is CASSIISRGTNQPQHF. Full variable domain (remainder filled in from reference TRBV19 and TRBJ1-5): DGGITQSPKYLFRKEGQNVTLSCEQNLNHDAMYWYRQDPGQGLRLIYYSQIVNDFQKGDIAEGYSVSREKKESFPLTVTSAQKNPTAFYLCASSIISRGTNQPQHFGDGTRLSIL.

This clone has more than one count but fewer than ten. This chain joins TRBV6-5 and TRBJ1-5; TRBD1 is a possible D gene (6 bases). Trimming took off 6 bases at V and 0 bases at J, with 12 bases between the two ends. CDR1 is MNHEY and CDR2 is SVGAGI in the germline V gene. The CDR3 length is 15 residues. The CDR3 here is CASRSRGYSNQPQHF. The CDR3 bases are TGTGCCAGCAGGTCCAGGGGATATAGCAATCAGCCCCAGCATTTT.

This clone occurred once. The chain links TRBV9 to TRBJ1-2, with no clear D. The CDR3 is 13 residues long. Germline lookup yields CDR1 SGDLS and CDR2 YYNGEE. V gave up 4 bases and J gave up 3 bases, with 10 bases separating them. Here the CDR3 reads CASSTDLYYGYTF. CDR3 in DNA: TGTGCCAGCAGCACAGACCTCTACTATGGCTACACCTTC.

The gene calls are TRBV5-1 and TRBJ1-1; 7 bases line up with TRBD1. With V trimmed by 1 base and J by 1 base, 10 bases remained unmatched. The CDR3 loop spans 17 amino acids. Germline CDR1 and CDR2: SGHRS and YFSETQ. As DNA, the CDR3 is TGCGCCAGCAGCTTGAGACAGGGTAGCCCTCCGAACACTGAAGCTTTCTTT. Protein sequence: CASSLRQGSPPNTEAFF.

V gene TRBV28 combines with J gene TRBJ1-2, with a possible D match to TRBD1 (6 bases). Germline CDR1 MDHEN, CDR2 SYDVKM. Trimming pared 3 bases from V and 5 bases from J, leaving 31 bases between. The CDR3 sequence is 20 residues long. The CDR3 sequence: CASSFRTVDRSWGNRYGYTF. CDR3 DNA sequence: TGTGCCAGCAGTTTCAGAACCGTCGACAGGAGCTGGGGTAATAGGTATGGCTACACCTTC.

This chain uses TRBV15 with TRBJ2-7; tentatively, D is TRBD1 or TRBD2 (5 bases each). The CDR3 has 15 amino acids. Trimming pared 1 base from V and 4 bases from J, leaving 14 bases between. Germline V lookup: CDR1 LNHNV, CDR2 YYDKDF (reference sequence). The CDR3 nucleotides are TGTGCCACCAGCAGAGGAGGGGCAGAGCGATACGAGCAGTACTTC. This encodes CATSRGGAERYEQYF.

This chain joins TRBV7-3 and TRBJ1-1, with D hard to call. Germline lookup yields CDR1 SGHTA and CDR2 FQGTGA. The CDR3 spans 14 residues. The V and J ends lost 1 base and 2 bases respectively, with 8 bases between them. CDR3 bases: TGTGCCAGCAGCTTAAGAATGGGCAACACTGAAGCTTTCTTT. It translates to CASSLRMGNTEAFF.

V gene TRBV9 combines with J gene TRBJ1-5; maybe TRBD1 (5 bases). The ends were cut back, 2 bases at V and 3 bases at J, with 9 bases in the middle. The CDR3 length is 14 residues. Germline V lookup: CDR1 SGDLS, CDR2 YYNGEE. The CDR3 reads CASSVGGSNQPQHF. The DNA of the CDR3 is TGTGCCAGCAGCGTGGGGGGGTCCAATCAGCCCCAGCATTTT.

This clone was seen only once. The genes are TRBV28 and TRBJ2-2; D is undetermined. Trimming removed 6 bases from V and 0 bases from J, with 17 bases in between. Germline CDR1 is MDHEN and CDR2 is SYDVKM. The CDR3 is made up of 17 amino acids. The CDR3 region has the DNA TGTGCCAGCAGCTTCCGTTCCCGACACTCGAACACCGGGGAGCTGTTTTTT. Residues: CASSFRSRHSNTGELFF.

This clone was counted once. The V call is TRBV5-5, the J call TRBJ2-1; possible D gene TRBD1, 6 bases. The CDR3 spans 16 residues. Germline CDR1 and CDR2: SGHKS and YYEKEE (reference sequence). V lost 0 bases to trimming and J lost 2 bases, with 12 bases between them. The chain's CDR3 is CASSLGGQLTYNEQFF. The CDR3 DNA follows: TGTGCCAGCAGCTTGGGAGGACAGCTAACCTACAATGAGCAGTTCTTC. Complete variable domain (other parts from reference TRBV5-5 and TRBJ2-1): DAGVTQSPTHLIKTRGQQVTLRCSPISGHKSVSWYQQVLGQGPQFIFQYYEKEERGRGNFPDRFSARQFPNYSSELNVNALLLGDSALYLCASSLGGQLTYNEQFFGPGTRLTVL.

This clone showed up just a few times. Here the CDR3 DNA reads TGTGCCAGCACCTCCGGGGTGAACACTGAAGCTTTCTTT. Translated: CASTSGVNTEAFF. The chain carries TRBV7-9 and TRBJ1-1; D remains unclear. Germline assignment: CDR1 SEHNR and CDR2 FQNEAQ (reference sequence). V shed 7 bases and J shed 0 bases, with 9 bases lying between them. The CDR3 totals 13 residues. The whole variable domain, filled in from reference TRBV7-9 and TRBJ1-1, reads DTGVSQNPRHKITKRGQNVTFRCDPISEHNRLYWYRQTLGQGPEFLTYFQNEAQLEKSRLLSDRFSAERPKGSFSTLEIQRTEQGDSAMYLCASTSGVNTEAFFGQGTRLTVV.

The chain links TRBV25-1 to TRBJ1-6; no definite D call. V was pared by 7 bases and J by 0 bases, with 1 base between. Germline CDR1 reads MGHDK; CDR2 reads SYGVNS. This CDR3 has 12 amino acids. In DNA form, the CDR3 reads TGTGCCAGCAACTCCTATAATTCACCCCTCCACTTT. This translates into CASNSYNSPLHF.

The rearrangement joins TRBV7-2 to TRBJ1-4, with 9 bases lining up with TRBD1. The trim removed 7 bases at V and 5 bases at J, leaving 2 bases unmatched. Germline V gives CDR1 SGHTA, CDR2 FQGNSA. There are 13 residues in the CDR3. The CDR3 nucleotides are TGTGCCAGCACCGACAGGGGGAATGAAAAACTGTTTTTT. It yields the protein CASTDRGNEKLFF. The full variable domain, its missing parts supplied by reference TRBV7-2 and TRBJ1-4, is GAGVSQSPSNKVTEKGKDVELRCDPISGHTALYWYRQSLGQGLEFLIYFQGNSAPDKSGLPSDRFSAERTGGSVSTLTIQRTQQEDSAVYLCASTDRGNEKLFFGSGTQLSVL.

The J gene is TRBJ2-7, the V gene TRBV5-1; 8 bases match TRBD1. Losses at the gene ends were 7 bases for V and 1 base for J; bases not matched to a gene: 7. This CDR3 has 14 residues. From germline, CDR1 is SGHRS and CDR2 YFSETQ. CDR3: CASAGTGNSYEQYF. The CDR3 DNA reads TGCGCCAGCGCAGGGACAGGCAATTCCTACGAGCAGTACTTC.

This chain joins TRBV7-8 and TRBJ2-7, with TRBD1 matching over 7 bases. CDR1 and CDR2 (germline): SGHVS, FQNEAQ. The CDR3 is 13 amino acids. Losses at the gene ends were 5 bases for V and 6 bases for J; bases not matched to a gene: 7. The CDR3 DNA is TGTGCCAGCAGCACTGGACAGGAGGCCGAGCAGTACTTC. This codes for CASSTGQEAEQYF.

The J gene is TRBJ2-2, the V gene TRBV7-2; TRBD2 is a possible D gene (5 bases). Germline CDR1 and CDR2: SGHTA and FQGNSA. This CDR3 has 14 residues. V was cut by 5 bases and J by 2 bases, with 9 bases left in between. The CDR3 protein is CASSGLDNTGELFF. The DNA of the CDR3 is TGTGCCAGCAGCGGACTTGATAACACCGGGGAGCTGTTTTTT. The full variable domain, its missing parts supplied by reference TRBV7-2 and TRBJ2-2, is GAGVSQSPSNKVTEKGKDVELRCDPISGHTALYWYRQSLGQGLEFLIYFQGNSAPDKSGLPSDRFSAERTGGSVSTLTIQRTQQEDSAVYLCASSGLDNTGELFFGEGSRLTVL.

V gene TRBV7-9 combines with J gene TRBJ2-3, with TRBD2 matching 9 bases. This CDR3 is built from 16 residues. The trim removed 4 bases at V and 1 base at J, leaving 6 bases unmatched. The germline V gene has CDR1 SEHNR and CDR2 FQNEAQ (reference sequence). In DNA, the CDR3 is TGTGCCAGCAGCTCCCTAGCGGGATGGGGCACAGATACGCAGTATTTT. Its protein is CASSSLAGWGTDTQYF.

The CDR3 sequence is CASSSTGSGYEQYF. As DNA, the CDR3 is TGTGCCAGCAGCTCCACGGGGTCAGGCTACGAGCAGTACTTC. The V call is TRBV14, the J call TRBJ2-7; tentatively, D is TRBD2 (5 bases). V dropped 5 bases and J dropped 3 bases, with 14 bases sitting between them. The germline CDR1 and CDR2 sequences are SGHDN and FVKESK. This CDR3 has 14 amino acids.

The V gene is TRBV6-6, the J gene TRBJ2-6; D gene unclear. The CDR3 consists of 16 residues. Germline V gene lookup returns CDR1 MNHNY and CDR2 SVGAGI (reference sequence). Deletions cut 0 bases from V and 2 bases from J, with 8 bases between. The CDR3 nucleotides read TGTGCCAGCAGTTACTCGAGTGGGGCTGGGGCCAACGTCCTGACTTTC. It codes for CASSYSSGAGANVLTF.

The chain joins TRBV28 to TRBJ2-7; 10 bases are shared with TRBD1. The CDR3 extends over 13 amino acids. Per the germline V gene, CDR1 is MDHEN and CDR2 is SYDVKM. With V trimmed by 7 bases and J by 3 bases, 3 bases remained unmatched. CDR3 bases: TGTGCCAGCACCGACAGGGGGCGCTACGAGCAGTACTTC. As protein: CASTDRGRYEQYF.

The J gene is TRBJ2-4, the V gene TRBV7-2, with TRBD1 matching over 8 bases. The V gene's germline CDR1 is SGHTA and CDR2 FQGNSA. The CDR3 extends over 17 amino acids. The ends lost 2 bases at V and 9 bases at J; junction bases unmatched: 15. CDR3 nucleotides: TGTGCCAGCAGCTTAAGTTTGGCGGGCGGGACAGGTGGCATTCAGTACTTC. It is translated as CASSLSLAGGTGGIQYF.